This TCR beta chain was found in a study of CD8 T cells in ankylosing spondylitis. Regarding the study as a whole: Relatively rare in peripheral blood, disease-linked clones were also CD8+. Some motif variants had been reported before (in reactive arthritis synovial fluid and blood). A motif of several highly homologous TCR beta variants was seen as apparently characteristic of ankylosing spondylitis blood. As reported, disease-linked clones showed significant enrichment in matched ankylosing spondylitis synovial fluid.

Making the TCR beta libraries involved quantitative 5'-RACE with molecular barcodes. Via MiXCR, TCRdb re-called the 5' RACE reads, giving one row per CDR3 protein. The data contain hundreds of thousands of distinct CDR3 sequences, roughly 12% of them singletons. This clonotype was observed at least ten times. Its specificity is not known. Germline loops: CDR1 SGHRS, CDR2 YFSETQ. Trimming removed 4 bases from V and 9 bases from J; junction bases left unmatched: 11. CDR3 length: 15 amino acids. The sequence was collected from a male donor with ankylosing spondylitis. The V gene is TRBV5-1, the J gene TRBJ2-1; 9 positions match TRBD2. Sequenced: blood, either unsorted or a sorted T cell fraction (not recorded which). The CDR3, as DNA: TGCGCCAGCAGCCCCAAAGCGGGAGGACCTCTTGAGCAGTTCTTC. Amino acid sequence: CASSPKAGGPLEQFF. The full variable domain, in which reference TRBV5-1 and TRBJ2-1 provide the parts outside the CDR3, is KAGVTQTPRYLIKTRGQQVTLSCSPISGHRSVSWYQQTPGQGLQFLFEYFSETQRNKGNFPGRFSGRQFSNSRSEMNVSTLELGDSALYLCASSPKAGGPLEQFFGPGTRLTVL.